This T cell receptor beta chain is from a study of vaccination effects on CD4 cells after COVID-19. This clone was observed a handful of times. Its cognate antigen is unknown. The data were produced by immunoSEQ multiplex PCR, yet TCRdb's version contains in-frame clones alone and is incomplete. The table includes approximately 23,000 clones, roughly 80% detected once. V gave up 5 bases and J gave up 6 bases, with 13 bases separating them. The CDR3 has 13 amino acids. CD4+ T cells specific for antigen were expanded with viral peptide pools by the ViraFEST assay before sequencing. Isolation of CD4+ T cells took place after approximately 10 days of culture. Two-dose vaccination with either BNT162b2 or mRNA-1273 was given to the participants.

This chain joins TRBV12-3 or TRBV12-4 and TRBJ1-2; D possibly corresponds to TRBD1 (6 bases). Sequences were derived from CD4+ T cells from PBMCs cultured with SARS-CoV-2 spike peptides, sampled after COVID-19 vaccination. The TCR originated in a human donor who received a COVID-19 vaccine. The CDR3 protein is CASSNNRVHGYTF. CDR3 sequence (DNA): TGTGCCAGCAGTAACAACAGGGTCCATGGCTACACCTTC.